Here is one T cell receptor (beta chain) with its context. As yet, its antigen is unknown. The data were obtained in a study of circulating and synovial CD4+ cells in juvenile arthritis. Study results and caveats: Some such blood samples were as oligoclonal as synovium.

V dropped 2 bases and J dropped 6; count of bases not matched to a gene: 3. Germline V lookup: CDR1 LNHDA, CDR2 SQIVND (reference sequence). The CDR3 spans 14 residues. The table came from immunoSEQ multiplex PCR; TCRdb's copy has only in-frame clones and leaves some out. Here the sample spans fewer than 35,000 clones, over 90% being singletons. This sequence joins TRBV19 and TRBJ2-1; 8 nucleotides agree with TRBD1. The TCR originated in a human donor with juvenile idiopathic arthritis. The sequenced material came from CD4+ T cells from blood. The CDR3 nucleotides read TGTGCCAGTAGTATAAAGACAGGGGTCAATGAGCAGTTCTTC. Its protein product is CASSIKTGVNEQFF.